Described below is a single T cell receptor beta chain sequence and its context. Its antigen has not been determined. It has no much larger one-base neighbor in the sample; base qualities were not kept. This sample was taken from a study of CD8 T cells in ankylosing spondylitis (dated by TCRdb to 2015 to 2018). Background on the whole study: The study profiled T cell receptor beta repertoires in healthy donors and ankylosing spondylitis patients to find disease-linked TCR variants. The full study cohort was made up of 25 ankylosing spondylitis patients and approximately 100 healthy donors. Peripheral blood was sampled, and synovial fluid was additionally collected from ankylosing spondylitis patients.

A distance of 16 bases separates the germline ends of V and J, which lose 6 bases and 4 bases respectively. CDR1 MNHNS and CDR2 SASEGT were looked up in the germline V gene. The CDR3 measures 15 amino acids from cysteine to phenylalanine. Of all the DNA, just the CDR3 is kept, 45 bases in frame from base 1. Instrument used: Illumina HiSeq 2500. TCR beta libraries were prepared by quantitative 5'-RACE with molecular barcodes. As for how the authors treated the data: A new computational method, built on a probabilistic model of VDJ rearrangement, was used to identify disease-linked TCR variants. TCRdb passed the public sequencing reads through fastp at Q25 and MiXCR, retaining productive beta sequences. Under each unique CDR3 protein, matching rows form one entry showing the most common genes and DNA. For this entry, the V and J calls and clone size follow TCRdb and not the study's own pipeline. This sample is represented by a few hundred thousand distinct CDR3 sequences; about 20% of them were singletons. The top ten constitute roughly 34% of the sample.

Results and caveats for the whole study, not just this receptor: A TCR beta motif made up of several highly homologous amino acid variants appeared to be characteristic of blood from ankylosing spondylitis patients. A CD8+ phenotype was shown by the disease-linked clones, which were found at relatively low frequencies in peripheral blood. According to the report, matched synovial fluid samples from ankylosing spondylitis patients were significantly enriched for the disease-linked clones. Some TCR beta motif variants had previously been reported in synovial fluid and blood of reactive arthritis patients, which suggested common disease-initiation mechanisms.

The TCR sequence derives from a male donor with ankylosing spondylitis or in good health (not recorded which). Sequenced: blood, either unsorted or a sorted T cell fraction (not recorded which). The V and J genes are TRBV6-1 and TRBJ2-1; the D gene is perhaps TRBD1 or TRBD2, as each covers 6 bases. CDR3 protein: CASRRSRDTYNEQFF. The sequenced DNA: TGTGCCAGCAGGCGGTCGCGGGACACATACAATGAGCAGTTCTTC.